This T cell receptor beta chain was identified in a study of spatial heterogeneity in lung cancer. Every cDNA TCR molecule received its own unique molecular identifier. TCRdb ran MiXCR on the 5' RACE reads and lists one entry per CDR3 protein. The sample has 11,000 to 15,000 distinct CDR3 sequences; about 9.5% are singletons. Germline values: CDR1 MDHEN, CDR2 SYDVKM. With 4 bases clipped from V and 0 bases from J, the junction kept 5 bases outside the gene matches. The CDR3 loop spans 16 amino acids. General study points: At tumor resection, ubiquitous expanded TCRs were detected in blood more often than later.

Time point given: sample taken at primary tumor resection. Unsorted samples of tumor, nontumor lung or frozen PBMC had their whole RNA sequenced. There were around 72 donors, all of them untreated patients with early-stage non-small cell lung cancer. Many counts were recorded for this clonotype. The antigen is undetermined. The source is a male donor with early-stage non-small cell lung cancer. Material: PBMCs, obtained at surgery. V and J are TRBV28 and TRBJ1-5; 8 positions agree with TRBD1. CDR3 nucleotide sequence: TGTGCCAGCAGTTCCTCAGGGGGCGGTAGCAATCAGCCCCAGCATTTT. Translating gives CASSSSGGGSNQPQHF. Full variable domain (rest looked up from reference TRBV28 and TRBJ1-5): DVKVTQSSRYLVKRTGEKVFLECVQDMDHENMFWYRQDPGLGLRLIYFSYDVKMKEKGDIPEGYSVSREKKERFSLILESASTNQTSMYLCASSSSGGGSNQPQHFGDGTRLSIL.